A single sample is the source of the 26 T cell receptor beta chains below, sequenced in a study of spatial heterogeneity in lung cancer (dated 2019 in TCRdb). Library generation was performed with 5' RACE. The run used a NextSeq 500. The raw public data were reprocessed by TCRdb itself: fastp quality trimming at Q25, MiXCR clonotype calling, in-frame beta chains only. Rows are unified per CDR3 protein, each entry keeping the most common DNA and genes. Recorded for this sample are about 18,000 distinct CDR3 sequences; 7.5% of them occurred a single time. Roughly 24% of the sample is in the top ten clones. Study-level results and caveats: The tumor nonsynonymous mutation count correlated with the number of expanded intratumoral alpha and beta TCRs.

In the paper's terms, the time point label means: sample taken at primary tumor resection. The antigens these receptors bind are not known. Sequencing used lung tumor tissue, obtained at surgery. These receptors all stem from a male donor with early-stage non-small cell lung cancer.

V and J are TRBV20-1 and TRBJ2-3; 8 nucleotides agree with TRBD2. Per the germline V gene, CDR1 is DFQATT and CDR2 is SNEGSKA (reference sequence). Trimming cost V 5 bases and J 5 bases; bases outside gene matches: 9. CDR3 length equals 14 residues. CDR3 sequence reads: CSAVNRGGVDTQYF. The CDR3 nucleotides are TGCAGTGCTGTGAACCGGGGGGGAGTAGATACGCAGTATTTT.

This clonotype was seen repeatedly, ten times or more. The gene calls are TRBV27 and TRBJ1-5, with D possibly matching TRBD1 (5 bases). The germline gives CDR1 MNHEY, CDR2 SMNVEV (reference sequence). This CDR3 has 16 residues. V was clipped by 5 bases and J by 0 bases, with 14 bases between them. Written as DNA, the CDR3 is TGTGCCAGCAGTGCCGGTGCAGGGTTTAGCAATCAGCCCCAGCATTTT. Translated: CASSAGAGFSNQPQHF.

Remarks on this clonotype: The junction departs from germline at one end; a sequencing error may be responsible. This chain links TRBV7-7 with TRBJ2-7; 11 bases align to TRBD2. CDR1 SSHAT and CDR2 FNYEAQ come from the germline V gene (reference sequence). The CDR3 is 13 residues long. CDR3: CASSPSGGPPRSF. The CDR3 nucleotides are TGTGCTAGCAGCCCTAGCGGGGGGCCTCCCCGTTCCTTC.

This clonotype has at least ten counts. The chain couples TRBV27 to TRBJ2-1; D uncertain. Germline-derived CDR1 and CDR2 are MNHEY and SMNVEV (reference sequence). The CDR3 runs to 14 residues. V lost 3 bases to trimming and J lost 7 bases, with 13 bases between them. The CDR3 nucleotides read TGTGCCAGCAGTTTTGGTACCACTCGAAATGAGCAGTTCTTC. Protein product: CASSFGTTRNEQFF.

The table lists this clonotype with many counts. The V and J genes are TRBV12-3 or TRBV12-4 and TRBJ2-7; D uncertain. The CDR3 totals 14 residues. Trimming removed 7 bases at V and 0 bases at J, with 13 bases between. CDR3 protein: CASTFFDRSYEQYF. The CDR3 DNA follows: TGTGCCAGCACCTTTTTCGACCGCTCCTACGAGCAGTACTTC.

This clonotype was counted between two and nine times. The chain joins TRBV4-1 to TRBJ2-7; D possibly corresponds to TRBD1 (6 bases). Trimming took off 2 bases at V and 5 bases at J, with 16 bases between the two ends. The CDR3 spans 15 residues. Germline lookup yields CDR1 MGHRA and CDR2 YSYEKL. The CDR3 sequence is CASSQPNRGKNEQYF. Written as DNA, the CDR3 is TGCGCCAGCAGCCAACCGAATAGGGGGAAAAACGAGCAGTACTTC.

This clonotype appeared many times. CDR3 in amino acids: CASSLERYGGAFF. The CDR3 region has the DNA TGTGCCAGCAGTTTAGAACGGTACGGGGGAGCTTTCTTT. The chain employs TRBV27 and TRBJ1-1; D may be TRBD1 (5 bases). The CDR3 extends over 13 amino acids. Trimming shortened V by 2 bases and J by 10 bases, and 14 bases separated the two germline ends. Germline assignment: CDR1 MNHEY and CDR2 SMNVEV (reference sequence).

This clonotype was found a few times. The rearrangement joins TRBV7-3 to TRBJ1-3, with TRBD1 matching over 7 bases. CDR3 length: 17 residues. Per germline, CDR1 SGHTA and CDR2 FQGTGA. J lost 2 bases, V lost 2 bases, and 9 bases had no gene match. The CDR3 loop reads CASSLGPTGSTGNTIYF. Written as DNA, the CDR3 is TGTGCCAGCAGCTTAGGCCCGACAGGGTCCACTGGAAACACCATATATTTT.

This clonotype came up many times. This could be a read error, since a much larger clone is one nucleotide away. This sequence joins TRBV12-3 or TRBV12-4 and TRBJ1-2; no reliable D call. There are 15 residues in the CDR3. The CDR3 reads CASSPHGEQSYGDTF. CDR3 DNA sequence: TGTGCCAGCAGTCCCCACGGAGAACAGAGCTATGGCGACACCTTC.

The chain's CDR3 is CASRTGVSDTQYF. CDR3 sequence (DNA): TGTGCCAGCAGGACCGGGGTTTCAGATACGCAGTATTTT. The rearrangement links TRBV2 to TRBJ2-3, with a weak D call TRBD2 (5 bases). Germline V gene sequence: CDR1 SNHLY, CDR2 FYNNEI. The CDR3 covers 13 residues. The V end lost 6 bases, the J end lost 4 bases, and 11 bases lay between the germline ends.

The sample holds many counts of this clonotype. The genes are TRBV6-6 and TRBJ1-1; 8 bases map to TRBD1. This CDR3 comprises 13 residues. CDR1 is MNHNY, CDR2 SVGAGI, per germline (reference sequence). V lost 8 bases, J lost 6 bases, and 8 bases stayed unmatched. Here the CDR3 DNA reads TGTGCCAGCTTGAACAGGGGGAGGGCTGAAGCTTTCTTT. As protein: CASLNRGRAEAFF.

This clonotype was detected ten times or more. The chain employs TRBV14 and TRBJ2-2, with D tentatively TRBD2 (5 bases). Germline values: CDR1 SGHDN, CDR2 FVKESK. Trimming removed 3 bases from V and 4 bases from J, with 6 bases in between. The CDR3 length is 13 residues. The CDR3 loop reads CASSQGVTGELFF. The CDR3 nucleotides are TGTGCCAGCAGCCAGGGAGTCACCGGGGAGCTGTTTTTT.

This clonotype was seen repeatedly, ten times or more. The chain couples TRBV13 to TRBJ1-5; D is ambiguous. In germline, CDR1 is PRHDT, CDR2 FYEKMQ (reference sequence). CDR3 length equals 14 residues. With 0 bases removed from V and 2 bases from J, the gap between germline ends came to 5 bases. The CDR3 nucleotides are TGTGCCAGCAGCTTAGGGGTTGGCAATCAGCCCCAGCATTTT. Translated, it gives CASSLGVGNQPQHF. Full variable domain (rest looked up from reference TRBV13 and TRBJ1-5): AAGVIQSPRHLIKEKRETATLKCYPIPRHDTVYWYQQGPGQDPQFLISFYEKMQSDKGSIPDRFSAQQFSDYHSELNMSSLELGDSALYFCASSLGVGNQPQHFGDGTRLSIL.

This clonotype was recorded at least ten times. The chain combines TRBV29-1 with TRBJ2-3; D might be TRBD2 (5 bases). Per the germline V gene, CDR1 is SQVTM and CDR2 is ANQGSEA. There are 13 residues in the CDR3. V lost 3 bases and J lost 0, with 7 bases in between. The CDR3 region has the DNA TGCAGCGTTGATCGGGGAAGCACAGATACGCAGTATTTT. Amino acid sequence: CSVDRGSTDTQYF.

This chain's CDR3 is CASSVGQASSYEQYF. The CDR3 coding sequence is TGTGCCAGCAGCGTAGGACAGGCTTCCTCCTACGAGCAGTACTTC. This chain joins TRBV9 and TRBJ2-7; D may be TRBD1 (6 bases). V lost 0 bases to trimming and J lost 0 bases, with 10 bases between them. CDR3 length: 15 amino acids. The germline V gene has CDR1 SGDLS and CDR2 YYNGEE.

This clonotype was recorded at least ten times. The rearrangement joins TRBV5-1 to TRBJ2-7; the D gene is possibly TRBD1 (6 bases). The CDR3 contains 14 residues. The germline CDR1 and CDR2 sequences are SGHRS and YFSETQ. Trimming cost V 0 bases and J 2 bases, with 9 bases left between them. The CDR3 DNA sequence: TGCGCCAGCAGCTTGGGGGACACCACCTACGAGCAGTACTTC. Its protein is CASSLGDTTYEQYF.

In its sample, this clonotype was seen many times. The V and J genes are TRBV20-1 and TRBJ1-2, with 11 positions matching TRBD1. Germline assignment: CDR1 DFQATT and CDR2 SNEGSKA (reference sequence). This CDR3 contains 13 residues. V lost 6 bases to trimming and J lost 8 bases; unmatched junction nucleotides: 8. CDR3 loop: CSAPRGQGDGYTF. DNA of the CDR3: TGCAGTGCCCCCAGGGGACAGGGGGACGGCTACACCTTC.

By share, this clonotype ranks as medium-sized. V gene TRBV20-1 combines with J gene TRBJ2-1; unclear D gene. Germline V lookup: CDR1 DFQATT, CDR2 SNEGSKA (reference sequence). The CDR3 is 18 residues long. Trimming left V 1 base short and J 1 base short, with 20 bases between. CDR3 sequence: CSARVWQVIHESYNEQFF. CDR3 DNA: TGCAGTGCTAGAGTATGGCAGGTGATCCACGAGTCCTACAATGAGCAGTTCTTC.

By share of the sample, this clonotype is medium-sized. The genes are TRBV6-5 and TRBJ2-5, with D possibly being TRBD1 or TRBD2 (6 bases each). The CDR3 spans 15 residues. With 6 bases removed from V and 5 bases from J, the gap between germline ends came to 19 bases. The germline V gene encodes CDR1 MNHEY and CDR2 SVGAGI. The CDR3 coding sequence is TGTGCCAGCAGGAGCGGAGGGGGAGGCGAGGAGACCCAGTACTTC. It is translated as CASRSGGGGEETQYF.

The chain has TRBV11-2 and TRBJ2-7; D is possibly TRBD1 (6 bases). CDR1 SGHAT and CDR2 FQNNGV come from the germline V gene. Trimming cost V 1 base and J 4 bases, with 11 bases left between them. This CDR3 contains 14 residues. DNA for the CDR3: TGTGCCAGCAGCTTAGTGGGGGCAGGTTACGAGCAGTACTTC. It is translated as CASSLVGAGYEQYF. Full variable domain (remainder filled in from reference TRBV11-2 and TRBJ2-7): EAGVAQSPRYKIIEKRQSVAFWCNPISGHATLYWYQQILGQGPKLLIQFQNNGVVDDSQLPKDRFSAERLKGVDSTLKIQPAKLEDSAVYLCASSLVGAGYEQYFGPGTRLTVT.

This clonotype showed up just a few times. Here the CDR3 DNA reads TGCGCCAGCAGCCTTAGCGGGGGGACTAAGGAGCAGTTCTTC. It encodes CASSLSGGTKEQFF. The rearrangement joins TRBV5-1 to TRBJ2-1, with TRBD2 matching 10 bases. This CDR3 spans 14 amino acids. V shed 4 bases and J 10 bases; nucleotides not matched to a gene: 8. Germline assignment: CDR1 SGHRS and CDR2 YFSETQ.

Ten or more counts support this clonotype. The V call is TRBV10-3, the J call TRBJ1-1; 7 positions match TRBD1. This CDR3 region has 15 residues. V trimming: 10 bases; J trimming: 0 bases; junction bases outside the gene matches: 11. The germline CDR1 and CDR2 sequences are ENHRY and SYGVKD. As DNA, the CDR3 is TGTGCCACCTCTCCGCGGGACAGATTGAACACTGAAGCTTTCTTT. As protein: CATSPRDRLNTEAFF.

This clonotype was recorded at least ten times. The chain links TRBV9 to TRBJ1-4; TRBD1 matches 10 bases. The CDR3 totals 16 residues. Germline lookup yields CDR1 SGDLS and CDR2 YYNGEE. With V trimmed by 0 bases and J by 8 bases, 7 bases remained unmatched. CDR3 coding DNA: TGTGCCAGCAGCGTAGGAGGACAGGGGGAAAGAGAAAAACTGTTTTTT. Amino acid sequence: CASSVGGQGEREKLFF.

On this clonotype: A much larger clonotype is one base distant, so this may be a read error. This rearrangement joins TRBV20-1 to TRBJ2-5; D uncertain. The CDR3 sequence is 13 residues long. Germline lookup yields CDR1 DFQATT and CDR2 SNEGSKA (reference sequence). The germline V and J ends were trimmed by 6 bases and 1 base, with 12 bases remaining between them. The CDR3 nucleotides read TGCAGTGCCCTGCGGCATATCCAAGAGACCCAGTACTTC. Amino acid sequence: CSALRHIQETQYF.

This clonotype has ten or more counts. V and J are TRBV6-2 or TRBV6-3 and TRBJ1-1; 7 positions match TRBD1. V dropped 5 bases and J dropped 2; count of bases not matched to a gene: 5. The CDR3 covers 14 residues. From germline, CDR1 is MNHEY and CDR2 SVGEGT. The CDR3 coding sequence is TGTGCCAGCAGTCAAGACAGGGTCAACACTGAAGCTTTCTTT. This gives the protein CASSQDRVNTEAFF.

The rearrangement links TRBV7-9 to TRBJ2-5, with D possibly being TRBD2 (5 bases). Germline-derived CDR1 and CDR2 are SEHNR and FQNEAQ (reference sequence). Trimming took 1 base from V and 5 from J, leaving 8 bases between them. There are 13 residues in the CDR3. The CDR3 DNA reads TGTGCCAGCAGCTTAGAGGGCGGGGAGACCCAGTACTTC. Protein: CASSLEGGETQYF.